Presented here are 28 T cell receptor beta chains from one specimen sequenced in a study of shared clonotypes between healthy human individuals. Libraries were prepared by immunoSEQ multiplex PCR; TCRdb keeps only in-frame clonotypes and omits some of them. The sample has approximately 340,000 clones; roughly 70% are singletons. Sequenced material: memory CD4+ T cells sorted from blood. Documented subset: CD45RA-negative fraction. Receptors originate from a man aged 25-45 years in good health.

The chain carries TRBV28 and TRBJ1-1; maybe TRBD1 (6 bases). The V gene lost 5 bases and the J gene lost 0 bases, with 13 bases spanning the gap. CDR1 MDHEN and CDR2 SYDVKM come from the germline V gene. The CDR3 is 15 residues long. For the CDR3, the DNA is TGTGCCAGCAGTCCAGCGGACAGTATGAACACTGAAGCTTTCTTT. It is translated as CASSPADSMNTEAFF.

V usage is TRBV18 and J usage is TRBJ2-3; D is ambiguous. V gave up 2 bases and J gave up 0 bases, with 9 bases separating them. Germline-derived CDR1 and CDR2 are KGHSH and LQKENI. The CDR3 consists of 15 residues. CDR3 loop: CASSPWQKSTDTQYF. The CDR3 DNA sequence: TGTGCCAGCTCACCATGGCAAAAGAGCACAGATACGCAGTATTTT.

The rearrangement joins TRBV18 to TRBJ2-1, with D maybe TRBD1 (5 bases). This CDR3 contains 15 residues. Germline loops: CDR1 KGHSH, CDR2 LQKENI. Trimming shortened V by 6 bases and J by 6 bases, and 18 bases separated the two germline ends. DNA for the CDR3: TGTGCCAGCTCCACGAGCAGGGCCGGGCTCAATGAGCAGTTCTTC. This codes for CASSTSRAGLNEQFF.

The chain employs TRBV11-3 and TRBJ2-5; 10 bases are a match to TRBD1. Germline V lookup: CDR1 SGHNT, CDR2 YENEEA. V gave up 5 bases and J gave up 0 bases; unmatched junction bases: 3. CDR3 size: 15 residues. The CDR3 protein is CASSRGTGDQETQYF. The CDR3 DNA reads TGTGCCAGCAGCCGAGGGACAGGGGACCAAGAGACCCAGTACTTC.

CDR3: CASTPEGSSGNTIYF. CDR3 DNA sequence: TGTGCCAGCACCCCAGAAGGTTCGTCCGGAAACACCATATATTTT. V usage is TRBV21-1 and J usage is TRBJ1-3. TRBV21-1 is a listed pseudogene. The CDR3 spans 15 residues.

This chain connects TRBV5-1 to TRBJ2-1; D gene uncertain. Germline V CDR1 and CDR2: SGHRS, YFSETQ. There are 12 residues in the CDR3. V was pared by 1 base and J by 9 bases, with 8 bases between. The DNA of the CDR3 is TGCGCCAGCAGCTTGTTGGGTGGTGAGCAGTTCTTC. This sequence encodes CASSLLGGEQFF.

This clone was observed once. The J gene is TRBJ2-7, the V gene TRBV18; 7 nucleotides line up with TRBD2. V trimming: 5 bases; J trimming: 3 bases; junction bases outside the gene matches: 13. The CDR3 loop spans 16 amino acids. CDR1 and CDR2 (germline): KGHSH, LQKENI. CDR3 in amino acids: CASSSSSGPGGYEQYF. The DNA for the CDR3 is TGTGCCAGCTCATCTTCTTCGGGTCCGGGGGGCTACGAGCAGTACTTC.

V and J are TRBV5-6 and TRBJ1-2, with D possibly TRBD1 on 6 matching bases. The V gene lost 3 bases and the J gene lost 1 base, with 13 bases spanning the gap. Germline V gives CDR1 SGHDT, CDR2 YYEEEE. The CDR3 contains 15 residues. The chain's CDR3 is CASSSGQLLNYGYTF. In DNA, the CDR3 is TGTGCCAGCAGCTCGGGACAACTACTTAACTATGGCTACACCTTC.

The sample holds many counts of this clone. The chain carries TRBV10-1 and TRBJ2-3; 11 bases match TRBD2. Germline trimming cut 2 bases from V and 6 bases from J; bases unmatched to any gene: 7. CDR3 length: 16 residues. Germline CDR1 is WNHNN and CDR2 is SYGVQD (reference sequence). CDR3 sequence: CASSEGLAGRADTQYF. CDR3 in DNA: TGCGCCAGCAGTGAGGGACTAGCGGGCCGCGCGGATACGCAGTATTTT.

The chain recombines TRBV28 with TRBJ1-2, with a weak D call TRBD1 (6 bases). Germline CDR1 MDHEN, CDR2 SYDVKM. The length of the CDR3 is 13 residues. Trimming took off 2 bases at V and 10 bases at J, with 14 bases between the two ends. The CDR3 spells CASSLVPTGFYTF. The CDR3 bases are TGTGCCAGCAGTTTAGTGCCGACAGGATTCTACACCTTC.

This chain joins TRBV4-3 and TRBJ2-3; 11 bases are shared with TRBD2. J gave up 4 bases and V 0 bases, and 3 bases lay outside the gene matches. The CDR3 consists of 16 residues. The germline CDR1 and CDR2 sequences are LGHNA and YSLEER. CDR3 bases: TGCGCCAGCAGCCAAGAACTAGCGGGAGTAGCAGATACGCAGTATTTT. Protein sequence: CASSQELAGVADTQYF.

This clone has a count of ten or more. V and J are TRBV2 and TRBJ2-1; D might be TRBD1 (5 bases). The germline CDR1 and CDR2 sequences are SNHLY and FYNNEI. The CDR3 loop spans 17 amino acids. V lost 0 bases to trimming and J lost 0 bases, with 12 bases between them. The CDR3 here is CASSEAGRDGSYNEQFF. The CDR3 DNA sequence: TGTGCCAGCAGTGAAGCGGGGCGCGACGGCTCCTACAATGAGCAGTTCTTC.

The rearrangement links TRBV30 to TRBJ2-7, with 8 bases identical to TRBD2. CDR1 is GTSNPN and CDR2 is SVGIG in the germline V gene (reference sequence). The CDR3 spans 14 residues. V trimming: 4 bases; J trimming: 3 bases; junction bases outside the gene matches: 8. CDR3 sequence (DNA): TGTGCCTGGACAAGAACTAGCGGATTCTACGAGCAGTACTTC. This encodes CAWTRTSGFYEQYF.

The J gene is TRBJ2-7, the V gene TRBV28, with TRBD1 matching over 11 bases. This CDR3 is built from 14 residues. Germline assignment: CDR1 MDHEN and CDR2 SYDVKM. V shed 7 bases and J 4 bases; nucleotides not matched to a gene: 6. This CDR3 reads CASTGQGARYEQYF. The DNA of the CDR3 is TGTGCCAGCACCGGACAGGGGGCAAGGTACGAGCAGTACTTC.

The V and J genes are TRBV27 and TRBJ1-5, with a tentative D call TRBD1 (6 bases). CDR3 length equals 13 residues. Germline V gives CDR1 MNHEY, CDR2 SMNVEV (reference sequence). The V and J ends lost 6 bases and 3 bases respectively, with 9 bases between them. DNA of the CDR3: TGTGCCAGCAGGGACAGTAACAATCAGCCCCAGCATTTT. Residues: CASRDSNNQPQHF.

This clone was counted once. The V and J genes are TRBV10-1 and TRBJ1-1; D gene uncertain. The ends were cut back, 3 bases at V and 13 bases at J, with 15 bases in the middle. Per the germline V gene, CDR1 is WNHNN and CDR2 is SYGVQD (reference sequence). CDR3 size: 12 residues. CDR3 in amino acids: CASSEVDGRFFF. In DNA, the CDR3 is TGCGCCAGCAGTGAAGTGGACGGTAGATTTTTCTTT.

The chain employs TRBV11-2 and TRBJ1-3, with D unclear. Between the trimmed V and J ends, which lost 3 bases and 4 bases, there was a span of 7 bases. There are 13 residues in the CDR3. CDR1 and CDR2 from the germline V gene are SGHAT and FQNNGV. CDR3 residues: CASSFSSGNTIYF. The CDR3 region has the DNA TGTGCCAGCAGCTTCTCCTCAGGAAACACCATATATTTT. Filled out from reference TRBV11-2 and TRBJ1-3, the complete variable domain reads EAGVAQSPRYKIIEKRQSVAFWCNPISGHATLYWYQQILGQGPKLLIQFQNNGVVDDSQLPKDRFSAERLKGVDSTLKIQPAKLEDSAVYLCASSFSSGNTIYFGEGSWLTVV.

The CDR3 nucleotides read TGTGCCAGCAGTTTATATGGGGCAGGGGGCTCCTACGAGCAGTACTTC. It codes for CASSLYGAGGSYEQYF. The chain recombines TRBV27 with TRBJ2-7; 7 bases align to TRBD1. With V trimmed by 1 base and J by 0 bases, 6 bases remained unmatched. Germline CDR1 and CDR2: MNHEY and SMNVEV (reference sequence). This CDR3 comprises 16 residues.

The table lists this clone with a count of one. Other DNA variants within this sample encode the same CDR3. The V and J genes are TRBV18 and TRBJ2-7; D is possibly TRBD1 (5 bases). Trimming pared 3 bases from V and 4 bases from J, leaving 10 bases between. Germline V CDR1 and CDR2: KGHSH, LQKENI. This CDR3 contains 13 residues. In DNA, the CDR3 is TGTGCCAGCTCACCCCGAAGGGGATACGAGCAGTACTTC. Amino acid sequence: CASSPRRGYEQYF.

The CDR3 coding sequence is TGTGCCAGCAGCCTTTCCGGACAGGGCGCGGGCGAGCAGTACTTC. This gives the protein CASSLSGQGAGEQYF. The rearrangement joins TRBV7-9 to TRBJ2-7; 8 bases match TRBD1. The CDR3 consists of 15 residues. Trimming took 5 bases from V and 6 from J; bases not matched to a gene: 12. Germline V lookup: CDR1 SEHNR, CDR2 FQNEAQ (reference sequence).

The CDR3 DNA reads TGTGCCAGCAGCGGGCACATAGTGAACACTGAAGCTTTCTTT. Protein product: CASSGHIVNTEAFF. The J gene is TRBJ1-1, the V gene TRBV9, with D uncertain. Germline lookup yields CDR1 SGDLS and CDR2 YYNGEE. V was clipped by 3 bases and J by 0 bases, with 9 bases between them. The CDR3 has 14 amino acids.

CDR3 loop: CASTRDWWGTDTQYF. The CDR3 DNA is TGTGCCAGCACCAGGGATTGGTGGGGAACAGATACGCAGTATTTT. The gene calls are TRBV6-1 and TRBJ2-3; perhaps TRBD1 as D (5 bases). Per germline, CDR1 MNHNS and CDR2 SASEGT. Trimming stripped 7 bases from V and 3 bases from J, with 17 bases between. This CDR3 has 15 residues.

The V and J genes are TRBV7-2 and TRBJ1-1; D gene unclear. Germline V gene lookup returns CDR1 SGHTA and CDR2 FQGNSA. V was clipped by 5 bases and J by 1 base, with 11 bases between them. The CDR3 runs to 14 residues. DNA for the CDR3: TGTGCCAGCAGCGGAGCCGGACGGAACACTGAAGCTTTCTTT. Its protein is CASSGAGRNTEAFF.

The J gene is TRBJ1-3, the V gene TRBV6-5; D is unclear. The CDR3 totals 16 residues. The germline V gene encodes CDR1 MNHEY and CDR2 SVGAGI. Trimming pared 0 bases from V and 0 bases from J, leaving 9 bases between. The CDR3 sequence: CASSYSGRISGNTIYF. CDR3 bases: TGTGCCAGCAGTTACTCCGGACGAATCTCTGGAAACACCATATATTTT.

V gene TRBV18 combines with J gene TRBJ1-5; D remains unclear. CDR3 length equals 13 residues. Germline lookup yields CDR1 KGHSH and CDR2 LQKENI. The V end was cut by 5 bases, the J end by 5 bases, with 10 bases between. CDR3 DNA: TGTGCCAGCTCATTGGGCGAAGATCAGCCCCAGCATTTT. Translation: CASSLGEDQPQHF.

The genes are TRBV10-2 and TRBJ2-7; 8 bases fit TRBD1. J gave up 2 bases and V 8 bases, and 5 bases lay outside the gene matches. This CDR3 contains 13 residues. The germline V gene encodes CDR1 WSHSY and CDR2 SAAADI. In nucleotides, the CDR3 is TGCGCCAGCTCCGGACAGGGAGCCTACGAGCAGTACTTC. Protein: CASSGQGAYEQYF.

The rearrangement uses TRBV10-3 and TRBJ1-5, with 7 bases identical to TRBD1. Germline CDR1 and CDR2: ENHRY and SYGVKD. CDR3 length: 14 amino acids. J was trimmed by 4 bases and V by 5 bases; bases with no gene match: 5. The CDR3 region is CAISIQGGNQPQHF. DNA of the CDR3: TGTGCCATCAGTATCCAGGGGGGGAATCAGCCCCAGCATTTT.

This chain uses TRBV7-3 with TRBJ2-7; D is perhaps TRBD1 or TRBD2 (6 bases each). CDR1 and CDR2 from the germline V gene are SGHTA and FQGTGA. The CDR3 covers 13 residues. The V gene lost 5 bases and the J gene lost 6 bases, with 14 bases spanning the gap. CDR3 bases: TGTGCCAGCAGCCCCCGAGGGGGGACCGAGCAGTACTTC. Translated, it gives CASSPRGGTEQYF.